This T cell receptor (beta chain) originates from a study of CD8+CD57+ T cells in acquired aplastic anemia. Turning to the study itself: Recorded DNA amounts for sorted CD4+ and CD8+ cells had an average of around 3.5 ug. Study results and limitations: Statistical testing detected no significant gap in CD8+ Simpson's diversity between patients and controls.

Profiles of TCR beta VDJ and CDR3 were generated from a genomic DNA template. TCRdb recomputed calls from the reads with MiXCR, one row per CDR3 protein. The sample holds some 200,000 distinct CDR3 sequences, under 50% seen once. CD8+CD57+ cell expansion, shown by flow cytometry, had occurred in the patients selected for sequencing. Severe acquired aplastic anemia affected all patients. On this clonotype: Its antigen is as yet unknown.

V lost 3 bases to trimming and J lost 14 bases; unmatched junction nucleotides: 1. CDR1 and CDR2 from the germline V gene are KGHSH and LQKENI. CDR3 size: 11 residues. The chain combines TRBV18 with TRBJ1-6; 7 nucleotides align to TRBD1. Sequenced input: sorted CD4+, CD8+, or CD8+CD57+ T cells (not recorded which) from PBMCs. The clonotype originates from a human donor with aplastic anemia. The CDR3 here is CASSPGQTLHF. CDR3 in DNA: TGTGCCAGCTCACCGGGACAGACCCTCCACTTT.